This T cell receptor (beta chain) was sequenced in a study of blood T cells in healthy people across ages. Ten or more counts support this clonotype. V shed 1 base and J shed 1 base, with 6 bases lying between them. The CDR3 extends over 14 amino acids. In germline, CDR1 is SGHTA, CDR2 FQGNSA. A second PCR of 7 to 11 cycles used a sample-barcoded 5' primer and a J-beta primer mix. A single record per CDR3 protein comes from TCRdb applying MiXCR to the 5' RACE reads. The sample yields around 850,000 distinct CDR3 sequences, approximately 35% seen once. Source material: blood. The clonotype originates from a man aged 18 to 30 in good health. V usage is TRBV7-2 and J usage is TRBJ2-3, with D possibly TRBD1 on 5 matching bases. The CDR3 is CASSLEGRTDTQYF. For the CDR3, the DNA is TGTGCCAGCAGCTTAGAGGGGCGCACAGATACGCAGTATTTT.